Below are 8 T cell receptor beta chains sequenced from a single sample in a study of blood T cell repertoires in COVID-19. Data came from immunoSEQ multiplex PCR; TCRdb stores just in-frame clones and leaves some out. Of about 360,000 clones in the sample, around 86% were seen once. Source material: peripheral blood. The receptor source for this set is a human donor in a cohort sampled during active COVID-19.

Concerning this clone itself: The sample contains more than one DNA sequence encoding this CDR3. CDR3 amino acids: CASSPGGDQPQHF. In DNA form, the CDR3 reads TGTGCCAGCTCCCCGGGAGGGGATCAGCCCCAGCATTTT. V and J are TRBV18 and TRBJ1-5, with a tentative D call TRBD1 (5 bases). The germline V and J ends were trimmed by 6 bases and 5 bases, with 11 bases remaining between them. Germline V gene lookup returns CDR1 KGHSH and CDR2 LQKENI. The CDR3 loop spans 13 amino acids.

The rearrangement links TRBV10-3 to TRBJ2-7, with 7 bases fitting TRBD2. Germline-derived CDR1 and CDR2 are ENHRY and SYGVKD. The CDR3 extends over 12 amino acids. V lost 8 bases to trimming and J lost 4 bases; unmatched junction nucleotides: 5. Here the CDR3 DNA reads TGTGCCATCGGGGAGGGGAGGTACGAGCAGTACTTC. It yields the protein CAIGEGRYEQYF.

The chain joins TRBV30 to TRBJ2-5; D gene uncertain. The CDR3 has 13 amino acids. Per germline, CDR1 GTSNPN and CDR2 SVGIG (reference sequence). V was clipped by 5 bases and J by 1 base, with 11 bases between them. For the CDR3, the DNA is TGTGCCTGGGACGGTGGTGCCCAAGAGACCCAGTACTTC. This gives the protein CAWDGGAQETQYF.

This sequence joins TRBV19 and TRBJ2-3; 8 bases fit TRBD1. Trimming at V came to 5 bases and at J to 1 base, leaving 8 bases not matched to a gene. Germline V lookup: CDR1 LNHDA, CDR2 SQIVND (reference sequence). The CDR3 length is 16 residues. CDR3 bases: TGTGCCAGTAGTTCCCTCCCGGGACAGGGCACAGATACGCAGTATTTT. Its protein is CASSSLPGQGTDTQYF.

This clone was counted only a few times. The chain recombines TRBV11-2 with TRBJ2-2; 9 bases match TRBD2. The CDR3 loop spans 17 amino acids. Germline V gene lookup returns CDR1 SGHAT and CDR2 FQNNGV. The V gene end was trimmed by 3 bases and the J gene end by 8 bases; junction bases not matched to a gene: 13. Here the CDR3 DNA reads TGTGCCAGCAGCTTGATCAAGCGGGGGGCCAGGAGAGGGGAGCTGTTTTTT. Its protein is CASSLIKRGARRGELFF. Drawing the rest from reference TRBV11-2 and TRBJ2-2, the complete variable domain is EAGVAQSPRYKIIEKRQSVAFWCNPISGHATLYWYQQILGQGPKLLIQFQNNGVVDDSQLPKDRFSAERLKGVDSTLKIQPAKLEDSAVYLCASSLIKRGARRGELFFGEGSRLTVL.

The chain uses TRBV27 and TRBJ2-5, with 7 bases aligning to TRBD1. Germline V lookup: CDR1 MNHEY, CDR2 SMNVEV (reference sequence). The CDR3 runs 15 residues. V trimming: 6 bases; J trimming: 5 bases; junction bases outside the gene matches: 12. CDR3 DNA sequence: TGTGCCAGCAGCCCACAGGGGCCAGCCGTGGAGACCCAGTACTTC. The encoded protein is CASSPQGPAVETQYF.

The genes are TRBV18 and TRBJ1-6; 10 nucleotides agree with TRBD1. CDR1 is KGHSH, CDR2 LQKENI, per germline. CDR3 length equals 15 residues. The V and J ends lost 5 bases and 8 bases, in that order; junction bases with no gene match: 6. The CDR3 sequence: CASSLTGGQDSPLHF. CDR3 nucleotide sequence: TGTGCCAGCTCATTGACAGGGGGCCAGGATTCACCCCTCCACTTT.

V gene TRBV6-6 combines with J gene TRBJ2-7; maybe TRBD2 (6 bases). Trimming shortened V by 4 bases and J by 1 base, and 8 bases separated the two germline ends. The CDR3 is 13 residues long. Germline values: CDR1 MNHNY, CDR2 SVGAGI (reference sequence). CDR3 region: CASSWGLSYEQYF. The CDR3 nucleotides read TGTGCCAGCAGTTGGGGACTTTCCTACGAGCAGTACTTC.